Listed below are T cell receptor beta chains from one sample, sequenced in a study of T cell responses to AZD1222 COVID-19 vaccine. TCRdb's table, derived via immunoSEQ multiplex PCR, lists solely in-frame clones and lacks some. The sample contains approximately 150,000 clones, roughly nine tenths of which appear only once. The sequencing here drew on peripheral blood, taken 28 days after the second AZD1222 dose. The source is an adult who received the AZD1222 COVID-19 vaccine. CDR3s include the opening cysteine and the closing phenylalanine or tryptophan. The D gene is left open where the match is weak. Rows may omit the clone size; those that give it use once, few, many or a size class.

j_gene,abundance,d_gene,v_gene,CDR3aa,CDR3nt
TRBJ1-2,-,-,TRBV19,CASSTSSARPYGYTF,TGTGCCAGTAGTACCTCATCGGCGAGACCGTATGGCTACACCTTC
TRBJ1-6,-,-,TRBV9,CASSVALGQNGSPLHF,TGTGCCAGCAGCGTAGCCTTAGGACAGAACGGTTCACCCCTCCACTTT
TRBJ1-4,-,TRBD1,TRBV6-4,CASSRQGNKNEKLFF,TGTGCCAGCAGTCGACAGGGGAATAAGAATGAAAAACTGTTTTTT
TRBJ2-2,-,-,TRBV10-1,CASSESGNTGELFF,TGCGCCAGCAGTGAGTCAGGGAACACCGGGGAGCTGTTTTTT
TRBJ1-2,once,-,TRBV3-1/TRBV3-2,CASSQAGRGYGYTF,TGTGCCAGCAGCCAAGCGGGCAGGGGCTATGGCTACACCTTC
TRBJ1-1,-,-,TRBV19,CASSSVQGSNTEAFF,TGTGCCAGTAGTTCTGTCCAAGGGTCGAACACTGAAGCTTTCTTT
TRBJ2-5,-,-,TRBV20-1,CSAGGGTQYF,TGCAGTGCGGGGGGAGGGACCCAGTACTTC
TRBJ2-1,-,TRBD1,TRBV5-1,CASSEGTVYNEQFF,TGCGCCAGCAGCGAGGGGACAGTCTACAATGAGCAGTTCTTC
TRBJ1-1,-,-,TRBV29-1,CSVGEGGRTEAFF,TGCAGCGTCGGAGAGGGGGGGCGTACTGAAGCTTTCTTT
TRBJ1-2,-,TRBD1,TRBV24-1,CATSDRTGGEAGYTF,TGTGCCACCAGTGACCGGACAGGGGGAGAGGCCGGCTACACCTTC
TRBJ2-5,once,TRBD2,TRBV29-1,CSVVEAGTQETQYF,TGCAGCGTTGTGGAAGCGGGGACCCAAGAGACCCAGTACTTC
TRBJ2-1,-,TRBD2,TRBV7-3,CASSPTSDKYNEQFF,TGTGCCAGCAGCCCTACTAGCGATAAGTACAATGAGCAGTTCTTC
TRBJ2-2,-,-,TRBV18,CASSRDSGELFF,TGTGCCAGCTCAAGGGATTCCGGGGAGCTGTTTTTT
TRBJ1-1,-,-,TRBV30,CAWSVKGTNTEAFF,TGTGCCTGGAGTGTTAAGGGTACGAACACTGAAGCTTTCTTT
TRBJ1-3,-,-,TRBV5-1,CASSSPTTSSSGNTIYF,TGCGCCAGCAGCTCACCGACCACATCGAGCTCTGGAAACACCATATATTTT
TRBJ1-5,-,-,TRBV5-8,CASSLVMTGPNQPQHF,TGTGCCAGCAGCTTGGTGATGACAGGTCCCAATCAGCCCCAGCATTTT
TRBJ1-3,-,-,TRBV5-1,CASSLGGSGSGNTIYF,TGCGCCAGCAGCTTGGGGGGGTCCGGCTCTGGAAACACCATATATTTT
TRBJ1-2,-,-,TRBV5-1,CASSLQSDYGYTF,TGCGCCAGCAGCTTACAAAGTGACTATGGCTACACCTTC
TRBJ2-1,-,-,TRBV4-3,CASSQDRGSYNEQFF,TGCGCCAGCAGCCAAGACCGGGGGTCCTACAATGAGCAGTTCTTC
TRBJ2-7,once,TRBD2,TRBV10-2,CASRDIAGGGEQYF,TGCGCCAGCAGGGATATAGCGGGAGGAGGCGAGCAGTACTTC